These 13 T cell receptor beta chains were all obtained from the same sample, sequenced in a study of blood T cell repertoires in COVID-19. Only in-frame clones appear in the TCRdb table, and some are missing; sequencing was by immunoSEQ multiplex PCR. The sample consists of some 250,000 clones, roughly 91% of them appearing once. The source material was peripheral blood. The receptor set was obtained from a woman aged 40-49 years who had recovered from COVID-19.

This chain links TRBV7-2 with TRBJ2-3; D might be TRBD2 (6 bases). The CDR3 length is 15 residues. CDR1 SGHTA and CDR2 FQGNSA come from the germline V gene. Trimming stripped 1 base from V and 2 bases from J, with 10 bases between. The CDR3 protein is CASSLGGLSTDTQYF. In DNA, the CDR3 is TGTGCCAGCAGCTTAGGGGGACTTTCCACAGATACGCAGTATTTT.

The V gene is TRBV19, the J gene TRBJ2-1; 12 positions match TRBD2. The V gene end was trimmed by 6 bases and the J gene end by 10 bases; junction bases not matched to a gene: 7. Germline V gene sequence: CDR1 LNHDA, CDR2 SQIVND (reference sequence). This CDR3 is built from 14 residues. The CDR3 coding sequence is TGTGCCAGTAGCCGGACTAGCGGGGCACCCGAGCAGTTCTTC. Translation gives CASSRTSGAPEQFF. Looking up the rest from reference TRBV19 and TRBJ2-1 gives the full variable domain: DGGITQSPKYLFRKEGQNVTLSCEQNLNHDAMYWYRQDPGQGLRLIYYSQIVNDFQKGDIAEGYSVSREKKESFPLTVTSAQKNPTAFYLCASSRTSGAPEQFFGPGTRLTVL.

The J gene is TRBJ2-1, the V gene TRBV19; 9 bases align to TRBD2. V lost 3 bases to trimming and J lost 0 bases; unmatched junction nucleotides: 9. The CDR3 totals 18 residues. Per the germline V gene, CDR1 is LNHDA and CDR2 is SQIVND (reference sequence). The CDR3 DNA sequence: TGTGCCAGTAGTATTGCGGGGGGGGCTCCGAGCTCCTACAATGAGCAGTTCTTC. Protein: CASSIAGGAPSSYNEQFF.

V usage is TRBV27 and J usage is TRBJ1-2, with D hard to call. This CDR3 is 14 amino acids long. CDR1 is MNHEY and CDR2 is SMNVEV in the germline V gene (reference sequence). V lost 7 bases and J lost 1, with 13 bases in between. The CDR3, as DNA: TGTGCCAGCACCGCTTCGGGGAATAACTATGGCTACACCTTC. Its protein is CASTASGNNYGYTF.

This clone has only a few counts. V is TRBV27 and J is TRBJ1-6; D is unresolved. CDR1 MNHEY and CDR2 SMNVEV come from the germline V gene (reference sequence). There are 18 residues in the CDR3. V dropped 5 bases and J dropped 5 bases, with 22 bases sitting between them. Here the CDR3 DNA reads TGTGCCAGCAGTCCGCTTCAACGTCCTAGGCGGGATAATTCACCCCTCCACTTT. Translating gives CASSPLQRPRRDNSPLHF.

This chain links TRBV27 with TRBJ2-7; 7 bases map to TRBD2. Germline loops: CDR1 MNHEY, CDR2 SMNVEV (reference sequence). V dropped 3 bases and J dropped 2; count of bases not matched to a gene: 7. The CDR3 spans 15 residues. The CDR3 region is CASSFNGGGPYEQYF. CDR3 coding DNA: TGTGCCAGCAGTTTTAATGGGGGGGGTCCCTACGAGCAGTACTTC.

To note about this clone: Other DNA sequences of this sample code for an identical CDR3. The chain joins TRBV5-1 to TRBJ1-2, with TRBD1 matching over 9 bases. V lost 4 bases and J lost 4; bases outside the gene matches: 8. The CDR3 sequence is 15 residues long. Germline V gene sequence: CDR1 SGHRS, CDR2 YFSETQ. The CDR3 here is CASSQGQGAGYGYTF. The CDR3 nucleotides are TGCGCCAGCAGCCAGGGACAGGGCGCTGGCTATGGCTACACCTTC.

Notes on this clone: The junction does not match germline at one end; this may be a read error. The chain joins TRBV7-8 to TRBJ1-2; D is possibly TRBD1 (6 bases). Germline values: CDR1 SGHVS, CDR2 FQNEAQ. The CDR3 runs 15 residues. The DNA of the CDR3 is TGTGCCAGCAGCCACTCCCTGGCGGGGGGCCCCGGGCCTTTCTTC. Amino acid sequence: CASSHSLAGGPGPFF.

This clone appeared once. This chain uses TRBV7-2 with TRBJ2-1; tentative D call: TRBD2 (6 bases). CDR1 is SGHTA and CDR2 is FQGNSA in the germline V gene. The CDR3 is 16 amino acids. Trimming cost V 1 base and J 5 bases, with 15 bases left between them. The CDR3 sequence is CASSLGRWERDNEQFF. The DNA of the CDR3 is TGTGCCAGCAGCTTAGGTAGGTGGGAGCGGGACAATGAGCAGTTCTTC.

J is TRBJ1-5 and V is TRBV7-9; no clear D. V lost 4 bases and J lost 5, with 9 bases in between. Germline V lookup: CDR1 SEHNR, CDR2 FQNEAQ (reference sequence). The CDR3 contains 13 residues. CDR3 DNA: TGTGCCAGCAGCTCGGCGGTCGATCAGCCCCAGCATTTT. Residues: CASSSAVDQPQHF.

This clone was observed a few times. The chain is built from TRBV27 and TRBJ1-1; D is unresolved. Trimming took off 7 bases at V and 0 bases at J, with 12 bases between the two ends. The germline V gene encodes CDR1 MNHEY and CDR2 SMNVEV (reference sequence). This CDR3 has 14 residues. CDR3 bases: TGTGCCAGCACCCCGGGAGGGCTGAACACTGAAGCTTTCTTT. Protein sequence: CASTPGGLNTEAFF.

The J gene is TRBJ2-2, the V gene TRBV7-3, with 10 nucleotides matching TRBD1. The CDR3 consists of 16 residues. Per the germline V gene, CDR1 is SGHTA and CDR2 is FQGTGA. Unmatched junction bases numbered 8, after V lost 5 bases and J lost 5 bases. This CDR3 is CASSPPRTGGTGELFF. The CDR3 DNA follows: TGTGCCAGCAGCCCCCCTCGGACAGGGGGGACCGGGGAGCTGTTTTTT.

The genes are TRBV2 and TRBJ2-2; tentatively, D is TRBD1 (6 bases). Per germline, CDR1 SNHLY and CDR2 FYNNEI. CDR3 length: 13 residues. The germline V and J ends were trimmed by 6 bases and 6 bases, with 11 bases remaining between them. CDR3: CASRAGAAGELFF. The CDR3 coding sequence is TGTGCCAGCAGGGCAGGGGCGGCCGGGGAGCTGTTTTTT.